The text below deals with one T cell receptor beta chain. The V gene's germline CDR1 is SGHRS and CDR2 YFSETQ. The CDR3 sequence is 16 residues long. TCRdb reanalyzed the 5' RACE reads and collapses them to one entry per CDR3 protein, without DNA. The specimen's table records about 160,000 distinct CDR3 sequences. This record comes from a study of monozygotic twins with inflammatory bowel disease. The clonotype originates from a human donor with ulcerative colitis or Crohn's disease, or a healthy co-twin of an affected twin (not recorded which). The V and J genes are TRBV5-1 and TRBJ2-5; the D call of TRBD2 rests on TCRdb alone, since no DNA is present to check it. The material sequenced was blood. CDR3: CASSLGQRPFRETQYF.